A single sample is the source of the 21 T cell receptor beta chains below, sequenced in a study of CD4 T cells in relation to SARS-CoV-2 and coronaviruses. The repertoire was sequenced with immunoSEQ multiplex PCR; TCRdb's copy has only in-frame clones and lacks some. The table lists 50,000 to 70,000 clones, over 80% of them singletons. CD4+ T cells from unexposed donors were obtained before the COVID-19 pandemic (2011-2018). Sample: memory CD4+ T cells from PBMCs. Every receptor here comes from a human donor in good health.

This clone showed up just a few times. This chain uses TRBV7-3 with TRBJ2-1, with TRBD2 matching 7 bases. The CDR3 loop spans 15 amino acids. Losses at the gene ends were 2 bases for V and 1 base for J; bases not matched to a gene: 2. Germline V lookup: CDR1 SGHTA, CDR2 FQGTGA. CDR3 bases: TGTGCCAGCAGCTTAGTGGGGGGGTCCTACAATGAGCAGTTCTTC. It specifies CASSLVGGSYNEQFF.

V and J are TRBV5-1 and TRBJ2-5; the D gene is possibly TRBD2 (5 bases). The CDR3 is 16 amino acids. The V gene lost 0 bases and the J gene lost 5 bases, with 17 bases spanning the gap. Per germline, CDR1 SGHRS and CDR2 YFSETQ. The CDR3: CASSLERAVASETQYF. The CDR3 DNA reads TGCGCCAGCAGCTTGGAGAGGGCCGTAGCTTCTGAGACCCAGTACTTC.

This clone was recorded only once. The junction departs from germline at one end; a sequencing error may be responsible. The rearrangement uses TRBV7-7 and TRBJ2-6; D may be TRBD2 (5 bases). CDR3 length equals 15 residues. The germline V gene has CDR1 SSHAT and CDR2 FNYEAQ (reference sequence). The CDR3 coding sequence is TGTGCTAGCAGCCCCTCCGGGGCTGGGGCCAACGTCCTGACTTTC. The encoded protein is CASSPSGAGANVLTF.

The gene calls are TRBV14 and TRBJ2-1; D unresolved. The germline V gene encodes CDR1 SGHDN and CDR2 FVKESK. The V end lost 1 base, the J end lost 6 bases, and 7 bases lay between the germline ends. The CDR3 contains 13 residues. The chain's CDR3 is CASSQGLINEQFF. The CDR3 bases are TGTGCCAGCAGCCAAGGGCTTATCAATGAGCAGTTCTTC.

The chain has TRBV11-2 and TRBJ2-7; 7 nucleotides line up with TRBD2. Trimming at V came to 4 bases and at J to 5 bases, leaving 8 bases not matched to a gene. This CDR3 region has 14 residues. Germline CDR1 and CDR2: SGHAT and FQNNGV. CDR3: CASSSWYREDEQYF. CDR3 sequence (DNA): TGTGCCAGCAGCTCCTGGTACCGGGAGGACGAGCAGTACTTC.

The V gene is TRBV7-3, the J gene TRBJ2-1; D is possibly TRBD2 (7 bases). Per germline, CDR1 SGHTA and CDR2 FQGTGA. The CDR3 loop spans 16 amino acids. The V end was cut by 5 bases, the J end by 0 bases, with 14 bases between. The CDR3, as DNA: TGTGCCAGCAGCAGAGGGGGGGTGAGCTCCTACAATGAGCAGTTCTTC. Protein product: CASSRGGVSSYNEQFF.

This rearrangement joins TRBV7-2 to TRBJ2-1, with 8 bases aligning to TRBD2. V lost 5 bases to trimming and J lost 7 bases; unmatched junction nucleotides: 13. This CDR3 is built from 16 residues. Germline assignment: CDR1 SGHTA and CDR2 FQGNSA. The DNA of the CDR3 is TGTGCCAGCAGCCCCCCAGGACTAGCCGTCAGTAATGAGCAGTTCTTC. Translating gives CASSPPGLAVSNEQFF.

The chain combines TRBV28 with TRBJ2-1; D is unresolved. This CDR3 is built from 14 residues. The germline CDR1 and CDR2 sequences are MDHEN and SYDVKM. V was trimmed by 7 bases and J by 2 bases, leaving 12 bases between them. The CDR3 nucleotides read TGTGCCAGCATCCCAAGCGAAACCTACAATGAGCAGTTCTTC. It is translated as CASIPSETYNEQFF.

The rearrangement uses TRBV5-4 and TRBJ2-3; weak D call: TRBD2 (6 bases). Looked up from germline, CDR1 is SGHNT and CDR2 is YYREEE (reference sequence). This CDR3 contains 15 residues. The V gene lost 4 bases and the J gene lost 0 bases, with 12 bases spanning the gap. The CDR3 DNA sequence: TGTGCCAGCAGCCGGGACTCCCCTAGCACAGATACGCAGTATTTT. It encodes CASSRDSPSTDTQYF.

This clone has a single count. The rearrangement links TRBV24-1 to TRBJ2-3; a possible D gene is TRBD1 (7 bases). Germline CDR1 and CDR2: KGHDR and SFDVKD. The CDR3 has 15 residues. Trimming took 3 bases from V and 3 from J, leaving 12 bases between them. CDR3 in DNA: TGTGCCACCAGTGATCCCAGGGGGGAGACAGATACGCAGTATTTT. Its translation: CATSDPRGETDTQYF.

The chain couples TRBV11-2 to TRBJ2-5; D remains unclear. Per the germline V gene, CDR1 is SGHAT and CDR2 is FQNNGV. Trimming took 4 bases from V and 4 from J, leaving 7 bases between them. This CDR3 spans 12 amino acids. This CDR3 is CASSSGRETQYF. The CDR3 DNA sequence: TGTGCCAGCAGCTCAGGAAGAGAGACCCAGTACTTC. Full variable domain (outside the CDR3, taken from reference TRBV11-2 and TRBJ2-5): EAGVAQSPRYKIIEKRQSVAFWCNPISGHATLYWYQQILGQGPKLLIQFQNNGVVDDSQLPKDRFSAERLKGVDSTLKIQPAKLEDSAVYLCASSSGRETQYFGPGTRLLVL.

The rearrangement uses TRBV5-4 and TRBJ1-4, with D possibly matching TRBD1 (5 bases). Germline lookup yields CDR1 SGHNT and CDR2 YYREEE (reference sequence). This CDR3 comprises 13 residues. V lost 4 bases to trimming and J lost 11 bases, with 15 bases between them. For the CDR3, the DNA is TGTGCCAGCAGCCTTGACAGTGGAGGGAAACTGTTTTTT. It yields the protein CASSLDSGGKLFF.

V is TRBV5-1 and J is TRBJ2-4, with D perhaps assigned TRBD1 or TRBD2 (6 bases each). Germline V gene sequence: CDR1 SGHRS, CDR2 YFSETQ. V lost 4 bases and J lost 8, with 13 bases in between. This CDR3 region has 13 residues. The CDR3 region is CASSRLEGDIQYF. CDR3 nucleotide sequence: TGCGCCAGCAGCCGTTTGGAGGGGGACATTCAGTACTTC.

This chain uses TRBV4-3 with TRBJ1-3, with D uncertain. This CDR3 comprises 14 residues. With 5 bases removed from V and 0 bases from J, the gap between germline ends came to 8 bases. The V gene's germline CDR1 is LGHNA and CDR2 YSLEER. CDR3 DNA: TGCGCCAGCAGCGAAGGTCACTCTGGAAACACCATATATTTT. It specifies CASSEGHSGNTIYF.

The chain carries TRBV2 and TRBJ1-2; D is uncertain. V was shortened by 0 bases and J by 10 bases, with 12 bases between the two germline ends. From germline, CDR1 is SNHLY and CDR2 FYNNEI. The CDR3 has 13 residues. This CDR3 is CASSEALYGAYTF. The CDR3 region has the DNA TGTGCCAGCAGTGAAGCGCTTTACGGAGCCTACACCTTC.

Note on this clone: One end of the junction fails to match germline, which may point to a read error. This rearrangement joins TRBV19 to TRBJ1-2, with D hard to call. Germline lookup yields CDR1 LNHDA and CDR2 SQIVND (reference sequence). The CDR3 runs 12 residues. The CDR3: CAGSIDRAGYTF. In nucleotides, the CDR3 is TGTGCCGGTAGTATAGATCGTGCTGGCTACACCTTC.

The CDR3 here is CAISESPRDFYEQYF. Here the CDR3 DNA reads TGTGCCATCAGTGAGTCCCCTCGGGACTTCTACGAGCAGTACTTC. The rearrangement joins TRBV10-3 to TRBJ2-7; D may be TRBD2 (6 bases). The ends were cut back, 0 bases at V and 3 bases at J, with 12 bases in the middle. Germline CDR1 and CDR2: ENHRY and SYGVKD. The CDR3 has 15 amino acids.

This clone was picked up a small number of times. V gene TRBV5-1 combines with J gene TRBJ1-1, with D possibly being TRBD1 (5 bases). V dropped 3 bases and J dropped 1 base, with 10 bases sitting between them. This CDR3 contains 14 residues. Germline loops: CDR1 SGHRS, CDR2 YFSETQ. In DNA form, the CDR3 reads TGCGCCAGCAGCTATGGACATGGGAACACTGAAGCTTTCTTT. The encoded protein is CASSYGHGNTEAFF. Full variable domain (outside the CDR3, taken from reference TRBV5-1 and TRBJ1-1): KAGVTQTPRYLIKTRGQQVTLSCSPISGHRSVSWYQQTPGQGLQFLFEYFSETQRNKGNFPGRFSGRQFSNSRSEMNVSTLELGDSALYLCASSYGHGNTEAFFGQGTRLTVV.

The chain is built from TRBV28 and TRBJ1-1; D gene uncertain. Germline V gene sequence: CDR1 MDHEN, CDR2 SYDVKM. This CDR3 spans 19 amino acids. V dropped 4 bases and J dropped 1 base, with 25 bases sitting between them. The CDR3 DNA is TGTGCCAGCAGTTGGGCACTCAAAACAGTGATACTGACGAACACTGAAGCTTTCTTT. It encodes CASSWALKTVILTNTEAFF. The full variable domain, its missing parts supplied by reference TRBV28 and TRBJ1-1, is DVKVTQSSRYLVKRTGEKVFLECVQDMDHENMFWYRQDPGLGLRLIYFSYDVKMKEKGDIPEGYSVSREKKERFSLILESASTNQTSMYLCASSWALKTVILTNTEAFFGQGTRLTVV.

The CDR3 is CASSDGGDTEAFF. The CDR3 DNA sequence: TGTGCCAGCAGCGATGGAGGTGACACTGAAGCTTTCTTT. The rearrangement links TRBV7-3 to TRBJ1-1; D gene uncertain. Germline-derived CDR1 and CDR2 are SGHTA and FQGTGA. V gave up 5 bases and J gave up 3 bases, with 10 bases separating them. The CDR3 runs to 13 residues.

The V call is TRBV2, the J call TRBJ1-5; 11 bases fit TRBD1. The CDR3 sequence is 14 residues long. The V and J ends lost 8 bases and 6 bases, in that order; junction bases with no gene match: 6. Germline V gene sequence: CDR1 SNHLY, CDR2 FYNNEI. The chain's CDR3 is CASVGQGAGQPQHF. The DNA of the CDR3 is TGTGCCAGCGTCGGACAGGGGGCAGGTCAGCCCCAGCATTTT.